Listed here are 20 T cell receptor beta chains from one sample, sequenced in a study of monozygotic twins with inflammatory bowel disease. TCRdb reanalyzed the 5' RACE reads and collapses them to one entry per CDR3 protein, without DNA. This sample's clone table lists approximately 400,000 distinct CDR3 sequences. Sequenced: blood. The receptors were sampled from a human donor with ulcerative colitis or Crohn's disease, or a healthy co-twin of an affected twin (not recorded which).

The chain links TRBV6-2 or TRBV6-3 to TRBJ2-5. CDR3 length equals 15 residues. Per the germline V gene, CDR1 is MNHEY and CDR2 is SVGEGT. This chain's CDR3 is CASSYSFLIGETQYF.

The rearrangement joins TRBV24-1 to TRBJ2-1. From germline, CDR1 is KGHDR and CDR2 SFDVKD. This CDR3 region has 13 residues. CDR3 in amino acids: CATSEAAHNEQFF.

This rearrangement joins TRBV12-3 or TRBV12-4 to TRBJ1-2; TCRdb selects TRBD1, and the lack of DNA leaves this call unchecked. The CDR3 runs to 14 residues. The chain's CDR3 is CASSLDTGTYGYTF.

This chain joins TRBV18 and TRBJ2-3; TCRdb gives TRBD2 as the D gene, but with no DNA this cannot be confirmed. There are 19 residues in the CDR3. Germline CDR1 KGHSH, CDR2 LQKENI. CDR3: CASSPTTSGGKSSTDTQYF.

The chain joins TRBV5-8 to TRBJ2-1; TCRdb's D call, TRBD2, is unchecked because there is no DNA. This CDR3 is 16 amino acids long. Germline loops: CDR1 SGHTS, CDR2 YDEGEE. CDR3 residues: CASSYWTRRTYNEQFF.

J is TRBJ2-7 and V is TRBV3-1. CDR1 LGHDT and CDR2 YNNKEL come from the germline V gene (reference sequence). This CDR3 region has 13 residues. Here the CDR3 reads CASTSIGAYEQYF.

V gene TRBV18 combines with J gene TRBJ2-1; lacking DNA, the TRBD2 call made by TCRdb goes unchecked. Germline loops: CDR1 KGHSH, CDR2 LQKENI. This CDR3 region has 15 residues. CDR3 region: CASSPPLVGGGEQFF. Using reference TRBV18 and TRBJ2-1 for the parts outside the CDR3, the full variable domain is NAGVMQNPRHLVRRRGQEARLRCSPMKGHSHVYWYRQLPEEGLKFMVYLQKENIIDESGMPKERFSAEFPKEGPSILRIQQVVRGDSAAYFCASSPPLVGGGEQFFGPGTRLTVL.

The rearrangement joins TRBV27 to TRBJ1-5; TCRdb proposes TRBD1, but this gene call is untestable without DNA. The CDR3 is made up of 15 amino acids. Looked up from germline, CDR1 is MNHEY and CDR2 is SMNVEV (reference sequence). Here the CDR3 reads CASSLLPTGNQPQHF.

The chain uses TRBV28 and TRBJ2-2; TCRdb's assignment of TRBD2 cannot be checked, as there is no DNA. Germline CDR1 and CDR2: MDHEN and SYDVKM. The length of the CDR3 is 18 residues. CDR3 protein: CASRGPLGTSGRSRELFF.

This chain connects TRBV27 to TRBJ2-5; lacking DNA, the TRBD1 call made by TCRdb goes unchecked. CDR1 is MNHEY and CDR2 is SMNVEV in the germline V gene (reference sequence). This CDR3 comprises 15 residues. This CDR3 reads CASSSDRSRQGTQYF.

The genes are TRBV5-5 and TRBJ2-3; TCRdb outputs TRBD2, but without DNA this stays unchecked. The CDR3 runs to 14 residues. Germline-derived CDR1 and CDR2 are SGHKS and YYEKEE (reference sequence). The CDR3 region is CASSKLAGTDTQYF.

CDR3: CASSLMTGVAEAFF. The V gene is TRBV5-1, the J gene TRBJ1-1; TCRdb lists TRBD1, though no DNA is available to test this call. The CDR3 has 14 amino acids. Germline V lookup: CDR1 SGHRS, CDR2 YFSETQ.

This chain links TRBV28 with TRBJ2-1; TCRdb proposes TRBD2, but this gene call is untestable without DNA. Germline-derived CDR1 and CDR2 are MDHEN and SYDVKM. The CDR3 length is 15 residues. The CDR3 sequence is CASKGGASGSNEQFF.

The chain joins TRBV12-3 or TRBV12-4 to TRBJ2-5; TCRdb's assignment of TRBD1 cannot be checked, as there is no DNA. This CDR3 is 14 amino acids long. CDR3 protein: CASSSGQGQETQYF.

The chain carries TRBV10-3 and TRBJ1-1. Germline V CDR1 and CDR2: ENHRY, SYGVKD. This CDR3 contains 16 residues. The CDR3 protein is CAISESTGLLNTEAFF.

This chain uses TRBV7-9 with TRBJ2-1; TCRdb names TRBD1, which stays unverified in the absence of DNA. Germline CDR1 SEHNR, CDR2 FQNEAQ (reference sequence). The CDR3 has 11 amino acids. CDR3 residues: CASSFPDEQFF.

V is TRBV3-1 and J is TRBJ1-2. The CDR3 has 11 amino acids. Germline-derived CDR1 and CDR2 are LGHDT and YNNKEL (reference sequence). CDR3 amino acids: CASSQRETHTF.

The chain joins TRBV20-1 to TRBJ1-1; TCRdb names TRBD1, which stays unverified in the absence of DNA. Germline CDR1 DFQATT, CDR2 SNEGSKA (reference sequence). This CDR3 has 13 residues. CDR3 protein: CSAREGAGTEAFF.

The chain combines TRBV5-1 with TRBJ1-1. Germline assignment: CDR1 SGHRS and CDR2 YFSETQ. The CDR3 is 12 amino acids. The CDR3 spells CASMGMNTEAFF.

The chain links TRBV9 to TRBJ2-5; the TRBD2 assignment by TCRdb is unverifiable without DNA. The CDR3 runs to 14 residues. The germline V gene encodes CDR1 SGDLS and CDR2 YYNGEE. The CDR3 spells CASSVGTSFETQYF.